This T cell receptor (beta chain) was recorded in a study of blood T cell repertoires in COVID-19. Study at large: The origin of the acute and convalescent COVID-19 samples was the United States, Italy and Spain. Sample material is recorded as cDNA or gDNA derived from T cells, B-cell-depleted T cells, or PBMCs.

While infection was still active, Seattle patients were enrolled and then followed longitudinally. Authors' methods: How many nucleated cells were present was estimated from reference gene primer amplification. The method was immunoSEQ multiplex PCR; TCRdb's version includes in-frame clones alone and lacks a portion of them. Clonal size and the V and J genes are those of that table, whereas D and trimming came from the DNA. The table records under 250,000 clones, 70% to 90% of them present only once. The CDR3 totals 14 residues. Germline CDR1 is LNHDA and CDR2 is SQIVND (reference sequence). J lost 4 bases, V lost 3 bases, and 2 bases had no gene match.

The V and J genes are TRBV19 and TRBJ2-3, with 9 bases lining up with TRBD1. The sequence was obtained from a young woman with COVID-19, enrolled during active disease. The sample was peripheral blood. The DNA for the CDR3 is TGTGCCAGTAGTATGGGACAGGGTTCAGATACGCAGTATTTT. Translation gives CASSMGQGSDTQYF.